The source of this T cell receptor beta chain is a study of OX40 agonist ivuxolimab in advanced cancers. Broader study findings: In general, CD8+ T cells held more expanded clones than CD4+ did, on average. The authors did not determine the antigen specificity of the expanded peripheral T cells.

The sample holds one count of this clone. Its antigen is still unknown. V lost 0 bases and J lost 4, with 17 bases in between. The germline V gene has CDR1 SGHDT and CDR2 YYEEEE. The CDR3 covers 16 residues. Some clones are missing from TCRdb's copy, which holds only in-frame ones; the method was immunoSEQ multiplex PCR. The sample has some 74,000 clones; more than 85% are singletons. The TCR sequence derives from an adult with an advanced solid tumor such as melanoma, head and neck, liver or kidney cancer. V usage is TRBV5-6 and J usage is TRBJ2-7; weak D call: TRBD1 (6 bases). The specimen comprised CD4+ or CD8+ T cells sorted from blood, sampled in a trial of the OX40 agonist ivuxolimab. DNA of the CDR3: TGTGCCAGCAGCTTGGAGGGGGTCACACCTACTTACGAGCAGTACTTC. The encoded protein is CASSLEGVTPTYEQYF.